A single sample is the source of the 21 T cell receptor beta chains below, sequenced in a study of T cells of healthy individuals. Via MiXCR, TCRdb re-called the 5' RACE reads, giving one row per CDR3 protein. The sample lists nearly 100,000 distinct CDR3 sequences, roughly a sixth occurring once. The receptors shown here come from a human donor in good health.

This clonotype was observed at least ten times. The chain joins TRBV20-1 to TRBJ2-7, with D perhaps matching TRBD2 (6 bases). With 3 bases removed from V and 0 bases from J, the gap between germline ends came to 15 bases. Germline loops: CDR1 DFQATT, CDR2 SNEGSKA (reference sequence). This CDR3 has 15 residues. CDR3 sequence (DNA): TGCAGTGCTAGTCGCCCTAGCGTACTCTCCTACGAGCAGTACTTC. It codes for CSASRPSVLSYEQYF.

This clonotype was seen ten or more times. J is TRBJ2-7 and V is TRBV21-1. TRBV21-1 is flagged as a pseudogene. This CDR3 contains 12 residues. CDR3 sequence reads: CASSKAAYEQYF. The CDR3 bases are TGTGCCAGCAGCAAAGCAGCCTACGAGCAGTACTTC.

The rearrangement links TRBV14 to TRBJ2-7; 8 bases are a match to TRBD2. CDR1 and CDR2 (germline): SGHDN, FVKESK. V lost 4 bases to trimming and J lost 5 bases; unmatched junction nucleotides: 10. The CDR3 totals 15 residues. DNA for the CDR3: TGTGCCAGCAGCCCGGCGGGGGGCGAGTTTCACGAGCAGTACTTC. As protein: CASSPAGGEFHEQYF.

This clonotype appeared many times. The rearrangement uses TRBV28 and TRBJ2-7; 9 bases map to TRBD2. The germline V gene has CDR1 MDHEN and CDR2 SYDVKM. The junction had 11 bases not matched to a gene; V was cut back by 4 bases and J by 1 base. This CDR3 spans 17 amino acids. The CDR3 DNA reads TGTGCCAGCAGTTCCTTTTTCATGACTAGCGGATCCTACGAGCAGTACTTC. This encodes CASSSFFMTSGSYEQYF. The variable domain in full, with the rest retrieved from reference TRBV28 and TRBJ2-7, is DVKVTQSSRYLVKRTGEKVFLECVQDMDHENMFWYRQDPGLGLRLIYFSYDVKMKEKGDIPEGYSVSREKKERFSLILESASTNQTSMYLCASSSFFMTSGSYEQYFGPGTRLTVT.

The table lists this clonotype with a few counts. The V and J genes are TRBV28 and TRBJ1-2; 12 nucleotides agree with TRBD1. J gave up 2 bases and V 4 bases, and 5 bases lay outside the gene matches. The germline CDR1 and CDR2 sequences are MDHEN and SYDVKM. The CDR3 extends over 16 amino acids. This CDR3 reads CASSSAGTGGNYGYTF. In nucleotides, the CDR3 is TGTGCCAGCAGTTCCGCCGGGACAGGGGGCAACTATGGCTACACCTTC.

This clonotype was picked up one time. The CDR3 DNA reads as TGTGCCACCAGCAGAGGAGGGTCAACTAATGAAAAACTGTTTTTT. Its protein product is CATSRGGSTNEKLFF. The rearrangement joins TRBV15 to TRBJ1-4, with no clear D. CDR1 and CDR2 from the germline V gene are LNHNV and YYDKDF (reference sequence). V dropped 1 base and J dropped 0 bases, with 6 bases sitting between them. The CDR3 length is 15 residues. Complete variable domain (other parts from reference TRBV15 and TRBJ1-4): DAMVIQNPRYQVTQFGKPVTLSCSQTLNHNVMYWYQQKSSQAPKLLFHYYDKDFNNEADTPDNFQSRRPNTSFCFLDIRSPGLGDTAMYLCATSRGGSTNEKLFFGSGTQLSVL.

This rearrangement joins TRBV28 to TRBJ2-7; 10 positions match TRBD1. The length of the CDR3 is 15 residues. Germline CDR1 and CDR2: MDHEN and SYDVKM. The ends lost 6 bases at V and 8 bases at J; junction bases unmatched: 13. The CDR3 sequence: CASSSIGTGEEKQYF. CDR3 coding DNA: TGTGCCAGCAGCTCAATCGGGACAGGGGAAGAAAAGCAGTACTTC. Together with reference TRBV28 and TRBJ2-7, the CDR3 gives the full variable domain: DVKVTQSSRYLVKRTGEKVFLECVQDMDHENMFWYRQDPGLGLRLIYFSYDVKMKEKGDIPEGYSVSREKKERFSLILESASTNQTSMYLCASSSIGTGEEKQYFGPGTRLTVT.

This clonotype was seen repeatedly, ten times or more. The chain joins TRBV4-3 to TRBJ2-7; TRBD1 aligns across 9 bases. This CDR3 has 15 amino acids. The germline gives CDR1 LGHNA, CDR2 YSLEER. Trimming removed 0 bases from V and 7 bases from J; junction bases left unmatched: 7. Written as DNA, the CDR3 is TGCGCCAGCAGCCAAGAGTTCGGACAGGGGAGGGAGCAGTACTTC. Amino acid sequence: CASSQEFGQGREQYF.

This clonotype appeared many times. The rearrangement joins TRBV29-1 to TRBJ2-3; D possibly matches TRBD1 or TRBD2 (5 bases each). The CDR3 has 14 residues. Germline V CDR1 and CDR2: SQVTM, ANQGSEA. Trimming took off 3 bases at V and 4 bases at J, with 14 bases between the two ends. CDR3 DNA sequence: TGCAGCGTTGAGGGACGTAAGGTCGCAGATACGCAGTATTTT. Its translation: CSVEGRKVADTQYF.

This clonotype turned up a few times. This chain uses TRBV20-1 with TRBJ2-7; D may be TRBD2 (5 bases). Germline V gene sequence: CDR1 DFQATT, CDR2 SNEGSKA (reference sequence). Trimming removed 3 bases at V and 4 bases at J, with 10 bases between. The CDR3 consists of 12 residues. CDR3 nucleotide sequence: TGCAGTGCTAGGAGGCCGGGATACGAGCAGTACTTC. Residues: CSARRPGYEQYF.

This clonotype was observed many times. V is TRBV2 and J is TRBJ1-1; TRBD1 is a possible D gene (5 bases). CDR3 length equals 15 residues. The V gene's germline CDR1 is SNHLY and CDR2 FYNNEI. Trimming shortened V by 5 bases and J by 2 bases, and 15 bases separated the two germline ends. This chain's CDR3 is CASSLHRDPNTEAFF. The CDR3 coding sequence is TGTGCCAGCAGTCTACACCGGGACCCTAACACTGAAGCTTTCTTT.

Only a few counts were recorded for this clonotype. The V gene is TRBV11-2, the J gene TRBJ2-5; D possibly corresponds to TRBD1 (7 bases). Germline V lookup: CDR1 SGHAT, CDR2 FQNNGV. Trimming stripped 1 base from V and 3 bases from J, with 18 bases between. This CDR3 is 17 amino acids long. The CDR3 coding sequence is TGTGCCAGCAGCTTAGGATCCGGAGGGGGCCCCGAAGAGACCCAGTACTTC. Encoded protein: CASSLGSGGGPEETQYF. The full variable domain, with the rest looked up from reference TRBV11-2 and TRBJ2-5, is EAGVAQSPRYKIIEKRQSVAFWCNPISGHATLYWYQQILGQGPKLLIQFQNNGVVDDSQLPKDRFSAERLKGVDSTLKIQPAKLEDSAVYLCASSLGSGGGPEETQYFGPGTRLLVL.

This clonotype was seen a few times. The chain carries TRBV6-1 and TRBJ2-5; 10 bases match TRBD2. Trimming at V came to 1 base and at J to 5 bases, leaving 7 bases not matched to a gene. CDR3 length: 16 residues. Germline values: CDR1 MNHNS, CDR2 SASEGT. CDR3 loop: CASSEGKLAGWETQYF. The CDR3 coding sequence is TGTGCCAGCAGTGAAGGGAAACTAGCGGGGTGGGAGACCCAGTACTTC.

The V call is TRBV6-5, the J call TRBJ1-5; possible D gene TRBD1, 6 bases. The CDR3 length is 14 residues. Germline-derived CDR1 and CDR2 are MNHEY and SVGAGI. With 8 bases removed from V and 6 bases from J, the gap between germline ends came to 17 bases. The CDR3 loop reads CASYQGMTVQPQHF. The CDR3, as DNA: TGTGCCAGCTATCAGGGGATGACTGTTCAGCCCCAGCATTTT.

This rearrangement joins TRBV18 to TRBJ2-1, with D unclear. From germline, CDR1 is KGHSH and CDR2 LQKENI. V lost 1 base and J lost 7, with 5 bases in between. The CDR3 length is 12 residues. The CDR3 nucleotides are TGTGCCAGCTCACCACAGCGTAATGAGCAGTTCTTC. Its translation is CASSPQRNEQFF.

This clonotype was picked up a small number of times. The chain carries TRBV24-1 and TRBJ1-6; D might be TRBD1 (5 bases). This CDR3 is built from 17 residues. Looked up from germline, CDR1 is KGHDR and CDR2 is SFDVKD. Trimming removed 9 bases from V and 2 bases from J, with 19 bases in between. CDR3 residues: CATQPRGHRPYNSPLHF. The CDR3 region has the DNA TGTGCCACCCAACCACGAGGACATCGACCCTATAATTCACCCCTCCACTTT.

The chain has TRBV29-1 and TRBJ2-7; TRBD2 matches at 8 bases. The CDR3 is 14 residues long. CDR1 is SQVTM and CDR2 is ANQGSEA in the germline V gene. The V gene end was trimmed by 6 bases and the J gene end by 0 bases; junction bases not matched to a gene: 7. CDR3 sequence: CSVATSGNSYEQYF. DNA for the CDR3: TGCAGCGTGGCTACTAGCGGCAACTCCTACGAGCAGTACTTC.

The V and J genes are TRBV11-2 and TRBJ2-7; TRBD2 matches at 9 bases. CDR3 length: 15 residues. CDR1 is SGHAT, CDR2 FQNNGV, per germline. Trimming removed 5 bases from V and 2 bases from J; junction bases left unmatched: 7. This CDR3 reads CASSTGLAATYEQYF. The CDR3 DNA reads TGTGCCAGCAGCACGGGACTAGCAGCTACCTACGAGCAGTACTTC.

J is TRBJ2-1 and V is TRBV7-6; D uncertain. This CDR3 is built from 13 residues. Looked up from germline, CDR1 is SGHVS and CDR2 is FNYEAQ. The germline V and J ends were trimmed by 2 bases and 6 bases, with 8 bases remaining between them. The CDR3, as DNA: TGTGCCAGCAGCTTATCCCCCCCCAATGAGCAGTTCTTC. It specifies CASSLSPPNEQFF.

This chain joins TRBV6-2 or TRBV6-3 and TRBJ2-2; 9 bases line up with TRBD1. The CDR3 has 15 residues. Germline-derived CDR1 and CDR2 are MNHEY and SVGEGT. Unmatched junction bases numbered 6, after V lost 7 bases and J lost 3 bases. CDR3 DNA: TGTGCCAGCATCGACCGGACAGGGGACACCGGGGAGCTGTTTTTT. As protein: CASIDRTGDTGELFF.

This clonotype was observed a handful of times. The chain links TRBV27 to TRBJ1-1; 10 nucleotides line up with TRBD1. CDR1 is MNHEY and CDR2 is SMNVEV in the germline V gene (reference sequence). This CDR3 comprises 12 residues. After removal of 6 bases from V and 8 bases from J, the junction contained 3 bases not matched to a gene. The CDR3 here is CASRRTGGEAFF. The CDR3 DNA reads TGTGCCAGCAGGCGGACAGGGGGGGAAGCTTTCTTT.